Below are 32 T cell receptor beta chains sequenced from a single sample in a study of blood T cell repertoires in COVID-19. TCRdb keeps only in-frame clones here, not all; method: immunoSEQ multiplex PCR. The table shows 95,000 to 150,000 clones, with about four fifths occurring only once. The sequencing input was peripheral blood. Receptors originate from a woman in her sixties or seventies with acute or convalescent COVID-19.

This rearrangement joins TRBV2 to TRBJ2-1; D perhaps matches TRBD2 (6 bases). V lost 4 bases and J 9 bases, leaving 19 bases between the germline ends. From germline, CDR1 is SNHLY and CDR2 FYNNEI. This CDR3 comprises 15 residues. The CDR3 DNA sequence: TGTGCCAGCAGTGCCGGACTGGCGGGGTGGGGTGAGCAGTTCTTC. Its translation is CASSAGLAGWGEQFF. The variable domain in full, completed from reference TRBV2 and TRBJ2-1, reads EPEVTQTPSHQVTQMGQEVILRCVPISNHLYFYWYRQILGQKVEFLVSFYNNEISEKSEIFDDQFSVERPDGSNFTLKIRSTKLEDSAMYFCASSAGLAGWGEQFFGPGTRLTVL.

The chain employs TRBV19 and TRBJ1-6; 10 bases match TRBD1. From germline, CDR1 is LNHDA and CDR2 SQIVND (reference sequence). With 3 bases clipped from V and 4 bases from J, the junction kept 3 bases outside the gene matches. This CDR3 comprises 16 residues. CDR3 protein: CASSIRTGGYNSPLHF. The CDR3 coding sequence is TGTGCCAGTAGTATCCGGACAGGGGGTTATAATTCACCCCTCCACTTT.

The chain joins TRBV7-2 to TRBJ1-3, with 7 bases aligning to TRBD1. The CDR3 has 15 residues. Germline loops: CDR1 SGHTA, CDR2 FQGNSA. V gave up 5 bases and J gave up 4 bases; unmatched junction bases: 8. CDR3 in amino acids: CASSPSTGLGNTIYF. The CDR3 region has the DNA TGTGCCAGCAGCCCCTCGACAGGGCTCGGAAACACCATATATTTT.

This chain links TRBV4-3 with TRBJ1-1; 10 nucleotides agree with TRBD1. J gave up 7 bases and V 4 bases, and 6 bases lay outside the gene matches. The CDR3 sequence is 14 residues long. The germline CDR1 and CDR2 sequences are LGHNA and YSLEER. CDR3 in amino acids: CASSLGQGESEAFF. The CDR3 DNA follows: TGCGCCAGCAGCCTCGGACAGGGGGAAAGTGAAGCTTTCTTT.

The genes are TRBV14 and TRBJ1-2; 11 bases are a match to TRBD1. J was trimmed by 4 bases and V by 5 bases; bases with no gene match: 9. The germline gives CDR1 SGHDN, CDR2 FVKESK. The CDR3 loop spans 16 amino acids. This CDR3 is CASSGARTGGGYGYTF. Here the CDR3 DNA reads TGTGCCAGCAGCGGAGCCCGGACAGGGGGCGGCTATGGCTACACCTTC.

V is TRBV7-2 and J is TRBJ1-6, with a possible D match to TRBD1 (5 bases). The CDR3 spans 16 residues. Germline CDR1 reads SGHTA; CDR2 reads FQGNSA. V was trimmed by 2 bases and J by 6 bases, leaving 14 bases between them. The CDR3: CASSLSSRGGNSPLHF. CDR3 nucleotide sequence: TGTGCCAGCAGCTTATCGTCGCGGGGGGGTAATTCACCCCTCCACTTT.

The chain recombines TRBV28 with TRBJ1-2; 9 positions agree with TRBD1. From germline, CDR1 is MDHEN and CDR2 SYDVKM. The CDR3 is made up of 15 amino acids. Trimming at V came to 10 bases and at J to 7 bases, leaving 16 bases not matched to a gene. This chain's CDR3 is CATETGQGPGGGYTF. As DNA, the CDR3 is TGTGCCACAGAGACGGGACAGGGCCCGGGGGGTGGCTACACCTTC.

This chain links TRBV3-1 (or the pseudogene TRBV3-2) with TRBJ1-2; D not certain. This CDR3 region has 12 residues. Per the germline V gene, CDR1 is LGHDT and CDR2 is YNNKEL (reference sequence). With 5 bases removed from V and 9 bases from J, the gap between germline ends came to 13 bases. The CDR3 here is CASSNSEGRYTF. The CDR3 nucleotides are TGTGCCAGCAGCAATTCTGAGGGCCGCTACACCTTC.

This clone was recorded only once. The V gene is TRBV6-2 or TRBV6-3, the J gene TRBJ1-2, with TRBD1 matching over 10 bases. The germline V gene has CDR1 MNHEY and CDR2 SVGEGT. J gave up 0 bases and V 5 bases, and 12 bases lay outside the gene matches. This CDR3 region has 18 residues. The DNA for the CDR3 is TGTGCCAGCAGTATGGGACAGGGGTCGATTGGGTCTAACTATGGCTACACCTTC. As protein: CASSMGQGSIGSNYGYTF.

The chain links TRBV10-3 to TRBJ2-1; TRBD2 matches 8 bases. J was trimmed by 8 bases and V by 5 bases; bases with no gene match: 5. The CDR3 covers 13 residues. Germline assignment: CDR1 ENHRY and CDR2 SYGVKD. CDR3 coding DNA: TGTGCCATCAGTACGGGGGGGCTTTATGAGCAGTTCTTC. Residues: CAISTGGLYEQFF.

CDR3 nucleotide sequence: TGTGCCAGTAGCCTCGCCAGGGCGGGGAGGGATGGCTACACCTTC. Translating gives CASSLARAGRDGYTF. V usage is TRBV19 and J usage is TRBJ1-2, with D possibly being TRBD1 (5 bases). The CDR3 sequence is 15 residues long. The V gene's germline CDR1 is LNHDA and CDR2 SQIVND (reference sequence). Trimming pared 6 bases from V and 6 bases from J, leaving 20 bases between.

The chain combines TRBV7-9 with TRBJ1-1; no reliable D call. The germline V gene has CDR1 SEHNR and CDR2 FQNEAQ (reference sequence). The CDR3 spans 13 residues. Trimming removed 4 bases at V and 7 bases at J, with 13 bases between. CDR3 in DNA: TGTGCCAGCAGCTCAAGCATCGGGTATGAAGCTTTCTTT. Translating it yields CASSSSIGYEAFF.

The CDR3 here is CASSYDPSGETQYF. DNA of the CDR3: TGTGCCAGCAGTTACGACCCTTCGGGGGAGACCCAGTACTTC. The gene calls are TRBV6-2 or TRBV6-3 and TRBJ2-5, with D perhaps TRBD2 (5 bases). Trimming removed 2 bases at V and 5 bases at J, with 12 bases between. CDR1 and CDR2 from the germline V gene are MNHEY and SVGEGT. This CDR3 region has 14 residues.

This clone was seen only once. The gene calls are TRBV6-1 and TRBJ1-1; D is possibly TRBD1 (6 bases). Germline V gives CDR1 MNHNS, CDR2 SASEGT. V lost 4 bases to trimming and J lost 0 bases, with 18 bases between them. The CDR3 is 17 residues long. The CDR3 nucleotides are TGTGCCAGCAGTGGACGACACAGGGAACGAGTGAACACTGAAGCTTTCTTT. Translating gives CASSGRHRERVNTEAFF.

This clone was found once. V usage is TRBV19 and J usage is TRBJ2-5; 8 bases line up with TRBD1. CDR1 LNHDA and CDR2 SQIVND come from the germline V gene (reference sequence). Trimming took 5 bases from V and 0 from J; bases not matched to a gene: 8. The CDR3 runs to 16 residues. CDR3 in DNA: TGTGCCAGTAGTCCGCTCGGGACAGGAGACCAAGAGACCCAGTACTTC. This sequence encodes CASSPLGTGDQETQYF.

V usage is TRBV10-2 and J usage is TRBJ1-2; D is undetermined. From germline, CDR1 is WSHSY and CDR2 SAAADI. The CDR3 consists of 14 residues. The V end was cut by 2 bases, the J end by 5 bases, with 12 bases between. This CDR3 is CASSEQANRYGYTF. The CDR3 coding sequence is TGCGCCAGCAGTGAGCAAGCCAATCGATATGGCTACACCTTC.

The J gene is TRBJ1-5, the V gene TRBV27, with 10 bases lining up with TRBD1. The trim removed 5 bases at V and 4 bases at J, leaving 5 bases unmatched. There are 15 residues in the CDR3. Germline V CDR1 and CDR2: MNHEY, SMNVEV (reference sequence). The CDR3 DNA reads TGTGCCAGCAGTCCCCGACAGGGGGCGAATCAGCCCCAGCATTTT. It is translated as CASSPRQGANQPQHF.

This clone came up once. The CDR3 DNA reads as TGCGCCAGCAGCTCTCAGGGGGCTCAAGAGACCCAGTACTTC. Protein sequence: CASSSQGAQETQYF. This chain joins TRBV5-1 and TRBJ2-5; 8 positions agree with TRBD1. V gave up 3 bases and J gave up 2 bases; unmatched junction bases: 3. This CDR3 has 14 residues. The germline CDR1 and CDR2 sequences are SGHRS and YFSETQ.

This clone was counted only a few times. This CDR3 reads CASSPRQANEKLFF. DNA of the CDR3: TGTGCCAGCAGTCCTAGACAGGCTAATGAAAAACTGTTTTTT. This chain links TRBV7-9 with TRBJ1-4, with D perhaps matching TRBD1 (6 bases). The length of the CDR3 is 14 residues. V dropped 6 bases and J dropped 3 bases, with 11 bases sitting between them. Germline V gene sequence: CDR1 SEHNR, CDR2 FQNEAQ (reference sequence).

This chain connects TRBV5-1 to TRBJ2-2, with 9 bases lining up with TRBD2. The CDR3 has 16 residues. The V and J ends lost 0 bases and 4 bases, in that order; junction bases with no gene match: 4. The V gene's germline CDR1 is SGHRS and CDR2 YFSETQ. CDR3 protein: CASSLVGSGGTGELFF. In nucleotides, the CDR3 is TGCGCCAGCAGCTTGGTGGGTAGCGGGGGCACCGGGGAGCTGTTTTTT.

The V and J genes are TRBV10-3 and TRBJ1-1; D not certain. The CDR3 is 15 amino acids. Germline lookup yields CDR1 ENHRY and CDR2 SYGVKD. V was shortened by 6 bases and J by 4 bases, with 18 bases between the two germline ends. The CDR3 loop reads CAIRDPRGGSTEAFF. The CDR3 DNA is TGTGCCATCAGGGACCCTCGGGGAGGGAGCACTGAAGCTTTCTTT.

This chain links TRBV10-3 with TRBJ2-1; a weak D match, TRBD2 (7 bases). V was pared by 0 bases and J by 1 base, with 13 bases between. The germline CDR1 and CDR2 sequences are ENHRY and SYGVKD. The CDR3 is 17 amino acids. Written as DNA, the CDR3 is TGTGCCATCAGTGAGTCTGGCGGGGGCCGATCCTACAATGAGCAGTTCTTC. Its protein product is CAISESGGGRSYNEQFF.

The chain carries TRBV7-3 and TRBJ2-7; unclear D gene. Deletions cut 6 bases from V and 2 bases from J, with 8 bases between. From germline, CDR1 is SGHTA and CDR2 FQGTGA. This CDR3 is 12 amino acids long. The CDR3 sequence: CASRSPAYEQYF. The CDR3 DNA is TGTGCCAGCAGGTCCCCTGCCTACGAGCAGTACTTC.

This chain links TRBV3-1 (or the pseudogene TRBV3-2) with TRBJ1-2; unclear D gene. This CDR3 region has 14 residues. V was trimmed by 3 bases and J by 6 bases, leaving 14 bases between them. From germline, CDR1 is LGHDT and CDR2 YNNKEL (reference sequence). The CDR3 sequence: CASSHGRMKDGYTF. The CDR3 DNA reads TGTGCCAGCAGCCACGGTCGTATGAAAGATGGCTACACCTTC.

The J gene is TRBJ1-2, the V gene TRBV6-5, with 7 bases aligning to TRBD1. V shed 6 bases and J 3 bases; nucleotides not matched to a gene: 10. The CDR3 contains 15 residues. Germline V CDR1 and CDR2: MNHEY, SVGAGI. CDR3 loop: CASRGQAPRDYGYTF. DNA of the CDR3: TGTGCCAGCAGAGGACAGGCCCCGAGGGACTATGGCTACACCTTC.

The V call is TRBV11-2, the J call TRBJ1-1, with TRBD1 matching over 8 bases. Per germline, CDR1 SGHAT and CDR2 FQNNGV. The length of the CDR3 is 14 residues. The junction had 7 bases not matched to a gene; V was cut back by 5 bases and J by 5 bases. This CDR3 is CASSADRGITEAFF. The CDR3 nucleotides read TGTGCCAGCAGCGCCGACAGGGGTATTACTGAAGCTTTCTTT. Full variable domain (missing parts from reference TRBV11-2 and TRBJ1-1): EAGVAQSPRYKIIEKRQSVAFWCNPISGHATLYWYQQILGQGPKLLIQFQNNGVVDDSQLPKDRFSAERLKGVDSTLKIQPAKLEDSAVYLCASSADRGITEAFFGQGTRLTVV.

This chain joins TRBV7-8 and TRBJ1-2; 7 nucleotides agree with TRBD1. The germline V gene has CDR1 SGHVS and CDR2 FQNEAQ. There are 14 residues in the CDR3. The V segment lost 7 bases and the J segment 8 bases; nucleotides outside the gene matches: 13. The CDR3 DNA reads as TGTGCCAGCACCGATAGACAGGGAGGTGAAGGCTACACCTTC. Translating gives CASTDRQGGEGYTF.

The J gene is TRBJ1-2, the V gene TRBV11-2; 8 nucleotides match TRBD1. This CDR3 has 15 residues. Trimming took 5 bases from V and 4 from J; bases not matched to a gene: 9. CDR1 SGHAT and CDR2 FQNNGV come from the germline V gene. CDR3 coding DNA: TGTGCCAGCAGCCAACAGGGGGTCCCCATCTATGGCTACACCTTC. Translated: CASSQQGVPIYGYTF.

The CDR3 reads CSVVVSGYTGELFF. CDR3 coding DNA: TGCAGCGTTGTGGTGTCGGGGTACACCGGGGAGCTGTTTTTT. V and J are TRBV29-1 and TRBJ2-2; possible D gene TRBD2, 5 bases. The CDR3 is made up of 14 amino acids. The germline gives CDR1 SQVTM, CDR2 ANQGSEA. V gave up 4 bases and J gave up 3 bases, with 12 bases separating them.

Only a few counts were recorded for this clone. CDR3 sequence: CASSSAVDGYTF. DNA of the CDR3: TGTGCCAGCAGCTCCGCGGTGGATGGCTACACCTTC. The genes are TRBV7-9 and TRBJ1-2; D is unresolved. Germline V gene lookup returns CDR1 SEHNR and CDR2 FQNEAQ (reference sequence). Trimming removed 4 bases at V and 6 bases at J, with 9 bases between. This CDR3 contains 12 residues.

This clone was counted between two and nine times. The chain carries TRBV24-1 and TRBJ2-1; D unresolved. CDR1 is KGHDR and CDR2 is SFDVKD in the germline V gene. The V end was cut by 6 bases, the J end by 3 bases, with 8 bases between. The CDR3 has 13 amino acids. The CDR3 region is CATSWADYNEQFF. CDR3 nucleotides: TGTGCCACCAGTTGGGCAGACTACAATGAGCAGTTCTTC.

This chain's CDR3 is CASTQTSGGFDEQFF. The CDR3 nucleotides read TGTGCCAGCACCCAGACTAGCGGGGGTTTTGATGAGCAGTTCTTC. The rearrangement uses TRBV7-2 and TRBJ2-1; 12 nucleotides align to TRBD2. Germline V gives CDR1 SGHTA, CDR2 FQGNSA. With 7 bases clipped from V and 8 bases from J, the junction kept 9 bases outside the gene matches. The CDR3 has 15 amino acids.